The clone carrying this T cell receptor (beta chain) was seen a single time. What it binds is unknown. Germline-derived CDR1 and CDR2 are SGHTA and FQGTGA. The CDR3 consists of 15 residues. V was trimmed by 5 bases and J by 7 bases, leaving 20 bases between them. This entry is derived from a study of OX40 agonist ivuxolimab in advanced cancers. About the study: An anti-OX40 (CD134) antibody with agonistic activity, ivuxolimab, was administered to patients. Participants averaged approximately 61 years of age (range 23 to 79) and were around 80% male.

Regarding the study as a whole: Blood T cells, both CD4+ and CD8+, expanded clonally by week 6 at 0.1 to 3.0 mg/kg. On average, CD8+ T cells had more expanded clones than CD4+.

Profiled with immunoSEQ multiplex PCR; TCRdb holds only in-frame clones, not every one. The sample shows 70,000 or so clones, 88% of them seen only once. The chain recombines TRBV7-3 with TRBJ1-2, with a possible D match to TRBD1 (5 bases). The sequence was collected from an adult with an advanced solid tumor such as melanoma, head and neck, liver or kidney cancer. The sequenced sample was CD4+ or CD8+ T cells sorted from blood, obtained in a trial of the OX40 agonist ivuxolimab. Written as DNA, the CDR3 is TGTGCCAGCAGCCCATCGGGGGGACTGCAAAGTGGCTACACCTTC. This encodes CASSPSGGLQSGYTF.